The present T cell receptor (beta chain) was sequenced within a study of PD-1 blockade in classical Hodgkin lymphoma. The ends lost 0 bases at V and 8 bases at J; junction bases unmatched: 6. This CDR3 has 14 amino acids. The V gene's germline CDR1 is SGDLS and CDR2 YYNGEE. A remark on this clone: Its antigen remains unidentified.

Sequencing used immunoSEQ multiplex PCR; TCRdb keeps in-frame clones, though not all of them. Of thousands of clones in the sample, 86% were seen once. All trial patients relapsed after autologous stem cell transplantation. General study points: Repertoire differences lack defined causes, possibly disease activity or prior therapy. It was reported that newly diagnosed patients had less baseline TCR diversity than healthy donors.

The sample consisted of peripheral blood mononuclear cells (PBMCs), taken before the second cycle of nivolumab. The sequence derives from a human donor with classical Hodgkin lymphoma. The rearrangement uses TRBV9 and TRBJ1-2, with 8 bases matching TRBD1. CDR3 DNA sequence: TGTGCCAGCAGCGTAGGGGACAGGAGCTCAGGCTACACCTTC. As protein: CASSVGDRSSGYTF.